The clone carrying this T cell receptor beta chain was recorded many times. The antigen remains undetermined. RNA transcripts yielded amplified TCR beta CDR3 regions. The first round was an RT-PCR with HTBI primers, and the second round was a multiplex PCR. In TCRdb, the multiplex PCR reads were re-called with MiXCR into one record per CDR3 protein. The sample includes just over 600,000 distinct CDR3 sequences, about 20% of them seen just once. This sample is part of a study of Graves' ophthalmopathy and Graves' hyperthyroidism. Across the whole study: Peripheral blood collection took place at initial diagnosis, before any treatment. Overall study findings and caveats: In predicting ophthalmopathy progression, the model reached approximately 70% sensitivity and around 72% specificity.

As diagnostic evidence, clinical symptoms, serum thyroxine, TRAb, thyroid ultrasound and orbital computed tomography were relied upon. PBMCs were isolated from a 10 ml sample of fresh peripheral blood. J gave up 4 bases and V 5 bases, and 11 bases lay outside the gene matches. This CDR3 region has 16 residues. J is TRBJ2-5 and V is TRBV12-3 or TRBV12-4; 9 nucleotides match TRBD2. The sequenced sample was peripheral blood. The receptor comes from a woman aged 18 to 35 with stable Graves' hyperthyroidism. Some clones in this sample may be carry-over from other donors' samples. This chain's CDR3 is CASSTGLARIGETQYF. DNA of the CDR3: TGTGCCAGCAGTACGGGACTAGCAAGAATAGGAGAGACCCAGTACTTC.